The source of this TCR beta chain is a study of ipilimumab plus nivolumab after autologous stem cell transplantation. This clone was detected once. Germline assignment: CDR1 LNHDA and CDR2 SQIVND (reference sequence). V lost 5 bases, J lost 3 bases, and 16 bases lay in between. CDR3 length: 15 amino acids. Measured with immunoSEQ multiplex PCR; TCRdb has only the in-frame clones, and not every one. The repertoire consists of some 9,800 clones, with around four fifths occurring once and the leading ten covering approximately 8.2%. The rearrangement joins TRBV19 to TRBJ1-2; the D gene is possibly TRBD1 (5 bases). The clonotype comes from a male donor with diffuse large B-cell lymphoma. Sequencing was performed on PBMCs, taken in a trial of ipilimumab plus nivolumab as post-transplant consolidation. The CDR3 DNA follows: TGTGCCAGTAGTTCAAACCCAGGGATATACTATGGCTACACCTTC. Translating gives CASSSNPGIYYGYTF.